The rows below give T cell receptor beta chains drawn from one sample of a study of response to subunit inactivated influenza vaccine. TCRdb ran MiXCR on the RT-PCR reads and lists one entry per CDR3 protein. The sample contains some 600,000 distinct CDR3 sequences, 14% of which appear only once. Sequencing used PBMCs from blood, obtained 14 to 15 days before vaccination. The receptors originated from a man aged 50-59 years who received an inactivated influenza vaccine. Both conserved end residues are part of each CDR3. A D gene is named only where the DNA matches it firmly. Rows may omit the clone size; those that give it use once, few, many or a size class.

j_call | clone_size | v_call | d_call | cdr3_aa | cdr3_nt
TRBJ1-2 | many | TRBV4-3 | - | CASSQDHGMENYGYTF | TGCGCCAGCAGCCAAGATCACGGGATGGAGAACTATGGCTACACCTTC
TRBJ2-2 | many | TRBV12-3/TRBV12-4 | - | CASSLGFTGELFF | TGTGCCAGCAGTCTGGGCTTCACCGGGGAGCTGTTTTTT
TRBJ1-1 | many | TRBV18 | - | CASSMGRRNTEAFF | TGTGCCAGCTCAATGGGGAGGAGGAACACTGAAGCTTTCTTT
TRBJ2-2 | many | TRBV5-1 | - | CASRIGWDGGELFF | TGCGCCAGCAGAATTGGCTGGGACGGCGGGGAGCTGTTTTTT
TRBJ1-4 | - | TRBV10-3 | - | CAISESGDYEKLFF | TGTGCCATCAGTGAGTCGGGCGATTATGAAAAACTGTTTTTT
TRBJ2-7 | few | TRBV7-9 | - | CASSLIGEGYEQYF | TGTGCCAGCAGCTTAATAGGGGAAGGGTACGAGCAGTACTTC
TRBJ1-5 | - | TRBV20-1 | - | CSATGGGNQPQHF | TGCAGTGCCACGGGAGGGGGGAATCAGCCCCAGCATTTT
TRBJ2-4 | few | TRBV7-9 | - | CASSPQGSAKNIQYF | TGTGCCAGCAGCCCGCAGGGTTCGGCCAAAAACATTCAGTACTTC
TRBJ2-3 | - | TRBV7-3 | TRBD2 | CASSLTGTSGATDTQYF | TGTGCCAGCAGCTTAACCGGGACTAGCGGAGCCACAGATACGCAGTATTTT
TRBJ2-7 | - | TRBV2 | TRBD2 | CASSDGGGSYEQYF | TGTGCCAGCAGTGACGGCGGGGGCTCCTACGAGCAGTACTTC
TRBJ2-3 | - | TRBV11-2 | TRBD2 | CASSTVIAGGPDTQYF | TGTGCCAGCAGCACCGTCATAGCGGGGGGGCCAGATACGCAGTATTTT
TRBJ2-3 | - | TRBV4-2 | TRBD2 | CASSQELAGTDTQYF | TGTGCCAGCAGCCAAGAACTAGCGGGGACAGATACGCAGTATTTT
TRBJ2-5 | - | TRBV7-9 | - | CASSFPSATQYF | TGTGCCAGCAGCTTCCCTAGCGCGACCCAGTACTTC
TRBJ1-4 | - | TRBV11-2 | - | CASSLEIGEKLFF | TGTGCCAGCAGCTTAGAAATTGGTGAAAAACTGTTTTTT
TRBJ2-2 | - | TRBV7-3 | TRBD2 | CASSFIPLAELGTGELFF | TGTGCCAGCAGCTTCATTCCACTAGCGGAGCTTGGCACCGGGGAGCTGTTTTTT
TRBJ2-3 | - | TRBV7-2 | TRBD2 | CASSLVPSGRGTDTQYF | TGTGCCAGCAGCTTAGTGCCTAGCGGGAGGGGCACAGATACGCAGTATTTT